These 16 T cell receptor beta chains came from one sample sequenced in a study of blood T cell repertoires in COVID-19. Some clones are missing from TCRdb's copy, which holds only in-frame ones; the method was immunoSEQ multiplex PCR. The table records over 250,000 clones, 80% to 90% of them present only once. Sequenced input: peripheral blood. These receptors were obtained from a woman between 65 and 79 years old with acute or convalescent COVID-19.

The chain uses TRBV6-5 and TRBJ2-2; 7 bases match TRBD1. Germline trimming cut 2 bases from V and 2 bases from J; bases unmatched to any gene: 5. Germline lookup yields CDR1 MNHEY and CDR2 SVGAGI. There are 16 residues in the CDR3. DNA for the CDR3: TGTGCCAGCAGTTACGCCGGGACAGAAAACACCGGGGAGCTGTTTTTT. Its translation: CASSYAGTENTGELFF.

CDR3 loop: CASSPNRNQPQHF. CDR3 in DNA: TGTGCCAGCTCACCAAACAGAAATCAGCCCCAGCATTTT. J is TRBJ1-5 and V is TRBV18; D not certain. The CDR3 is made up of 13 amino acids. V gave up 2 bases and J gave up 4 bases, with 6 bases separating them. CDR1 and CDR2 from the germline V gene are KGHSH and LQKENI.

This sequence joins TRBV15 and TRBJ1-5; D unresolved. Trimming removed 0 bases from V and 3 bases from J, with 6 bases in between. CDR1 LNHNV and CDR2 YYDKDF come from the germline V gene (reference sequence). This CDR3 is 14 amino acids long. CDR3 coding DNA: TGTGCCACCAGCAGAGAGAGGGTCAATCAGCCCCAGCATTTT. Translated, it gives CATSRERVNQPQHF.

This chain joins TRBV6-4 and TRBJ1-2; the match to TRBD1 covers 9 bases. CDR3 length: 14 amino acids. Germline CDR1 and CDR2: MRHNA and SNTAGT. The trim removed 7 bases at V and 7 bases at J, leaving 10 bases unmatched. DNA for the CDR3: TGTGCCAGCAATCCGGGACAGGGAACGAGTGGCTACACCTTC. This gives the protein CASNPGQGTSGYTF.

The chain couples TRBV4-1 to TRBJ2-3; 10 positions agree with TRBD2. V shed 5 bases, J shed 4 bases, and the junction held 6 bases outside the gene matches. This CDR3 comprises 15 residues. Germline-derived CDR1 and CDR2 are MGHRA and YSYEKL. CDR3: CASSGAGGKADTQYF. CDR3 nucleotides: TGCGCCAGCAGCGGAGCGGGGGGGAAGGCAGATACGCAGTATTTT.

On this clone itself: Other nucleotide sequences in the sample specify the same CDR3. This chain connects TRBV5-6 to TRBJ2-6, with 7 bases that match TRBD1. Per germline, CDR1 SGHDT and CDR2 YYEEEE. The CDR3 is made up of 15 amino acids. V trimming: 4 bases; J trimming: 4 bases; junction bases outside the gene matches: 5. The CDR3 loop reads CASSLRGSGANVLTF. The CDR3 nucleotides read TGTGCCAGCAGCCTCAGGGGGTCCGGGGCCAACGTCCTGACTTTC.

This clone occurred once. The chain combines TRBV3-1 (or the pseudogene TRBV3-2) with TRBJ2-7; TRBD2 aligns across 9 bases. Looked up from germline, CDR1 is LGHDT and CDR2 is YNNKEL (reference sequence). The V segment lost 3 bases and the J segment 0 bases; nucleotides outside the gene matches: 12. There are 18 residues in the CDR3. The CDR3 reads CASSQGASGASYSYEQYF. The DNA of the CDR3 is TGTGCCAGCAGCCAGGGGGCTAGCGGGGCTTCCTACTCCTACGAGCAGTACTTC.

This chain uses TRBV30 with TRBJ1-2, with D perhaps matching TRBD1 (6 bases). The germline V gene has CDR1 GTSNPN and CDR2 SVGIG (reference sequence). Deletions cut 2 bases from V and 1 base from J, with 11 bases between. The CDR3 loop spans 14 amino acids. CDR3 in DNA: TGTGCCTGGAGTAGTCAGGGGCATAACTATGGCTACACCTTC. This encodes CAWSSQGHNYGYTF.

Comment on this clone: Relative to the germline gene, one junction end is altered; a read error may explain this. J is TRBJ2-7 and V is TRBV11-2; 10 bases map to TRBD1. In germline, CDR1 is SGHAT, CDR2 FQNNGV. The CDR3 has 12 amino acids. As DNA, the CDR3 is TGTGCCAGCAGCGTAGACAGGGGGCGTGCTTACTTC. Translating it yields CASSVDRGRAYF.

CDR3 bases: TGTGCCAGCTCACCTCTAGCAGGACAGATCTCCTACGAGCAGTACTTC. Translating it yields CASSPLAGQISYEQYF. The chain recombines TRBV18 with TRBJ2-7; the D gene is possibly TRBD1 (6 bases). Looked up from germline, CDR1 is KGHSH and CDR2 is LQKENI. The CDR3 contains 16 residues. V was shortened by 3 bases and J by 0 bases, with 15 bases between the two germline ends.

J is TRBJ2-6 and V is TRBV2; no clear D. Trimming took off 5 bases at V and 0 bases at J, with 8 bases between the two ends. The CDR3 sequence is 15 residues long. Germline V lookup: CDR1 SNHLY, CDR2 FYNNEI. CDR3 DNA sequence: TGTGCCAGCAGTCTACAGTTCTCTGGGGCCAACGTCCTGACTTTC. It translates to CASSLQFSGANVLTF.

V and J are TRBV9 and TRBJ1-3; 9 nucleotides line up with TRBD1. Germline lookup yields CDR1 SGDLS and CDR2 YYNGEE. This CDR3 region has 17 residues. Trimming cost V 2 bases and J 2 bases; bases outside gene matches: 8. The CDR3 loop is CASSVTVTGGPGNTIYF. As DNA, the CDR3 is TGTGCCAGCAGCGTCACAGTGACAGGGGGACCTGGAAACACCATATATTTT.

The chain uses TRBV19 and TRBJ1-2; D remains unclear. CDR3 length equals 13 residues. The V end lost 5 bases, the J end lost 3 bases, and 10 bases lay between the germline ends. Germline CDR1 and CDR2: LNHDA and SQIVND (reference sequence). CDR3 bases: TGTGCCAGTAGTTTTGGGGAGGACTATGGCTACACCTTC. The encoded protein is CASSFGEDYGYTF.

This clone has more than one count but fewer than ten. V gene TRBV19 combines with J gene TRBJ1-1; the D is unclear. The length of the CDR3 is 14 residues. CDR1 LNHDA and CDR2 SQIVND come from the germline V gene (reference sequence). Deletions cut 7 bases from V and 1 base from J, with 13 bases between. CDR3 nucleotides: TGTGCCAGTATGGGCCCTGGAGGGAACACTGAAGCTTTCTTT. This encodes CASMGPGGNTEAFF.

This rearrangement joins TRBV25-1 to TRBJ1-1; the D is unclear. V lost 7 bases and J 11 bases, leaving 17 bases between the germline ends. CDR1 and CDR2 (germline): MGHDK, SYGVNS. The CDR3 contains 12 residues. In DNA, the CDR3 is TGTGCCAGCACCGACCCAGCCGGAGCGGCTTTCTTT. Its protein is CASTDPAGAAFF.

The genes are TRBV6-5 and TRBJ1-1; D remains ambiguous. Germline CDR1 is MNHEY and CDR2 is SVGAGI. V lost 6 bases and J 8 bases, leaving 16 bases between the germline ends. This CDR3 spans 13 amino acids. The CDR3 loop is CASRFNAQNEAFF. Here the CDR3 DNA reads TGTGCCAGCAGATTCAACGCACAGAACGAAGCTTTCTTT.